A selection of T cell receptor beta chains follows, all from one sample in a study of blood T cell repertoires in COVID-19. The protocol was immunoSEQ multiplex PCR, while the TCRdb copy is restricted to in-frame clones and leaves out a portion. Of under 500,000 clones in the sample, roughly 89% were seen once. Source material: peripheral blood. The receptors come from a woman younger than 45 with acute or convalescent COVID-19. Both conserved end residues are part of each CDR3. The D gene is left open where the match is weak. Clone size is stated in some rows and not others, as once, few, many or a class when expanded.

clone_size: .; d_call: .; v_call: TRBV3-1/TRBV3-2; j_call: TRBJ1-2; cdr3_nt: TGTGCCAGCAGCCAAGAATCCAGACTTAACTATGGCTACACCTTC; cdr3_aa: CASSQESRLNYGYTF
clone_size: .; d_call: TRBD2; v_call: TRBV5-1; j_call: TRBJ2-1; cdr3_nt: TGCGCCAGCAGCAAAGGGACTATCGACAATGAGCAGTTCTTC; cdr3_aa: CASSKGTIDNEQFF
clone_size: .; d_call: .; v_call: TRBV4-1; j_call: TRBJ1-1; cdr3_nt: TGCGCCAGCAGCCACCGTCCGGGAGAGAACACTGAAGCTTTCTTT; cdr3_aa: CASSHRPGENTEAFF
clone_size: .; d_call: TRBD1; v_call: TRBV24-1; j_call: TRBJ2-7; cdr3_nt: TGTGCCACCAGTGATACCGGGACAGGGGTCCACGAGCAGTACTTC; cdr3_aa: CATSDTGTGVHEQYF
clone_size: .; d_call: TRBD2; v_call: TRBV5-1; j_call: TRBJ2-1; cdr3_nt: TGCGCCAGCAGCTTGATAGCGGGCTCCTACAATGAGCAGTTCTTC; cdr3_aa: CASSLIAGSYNEQFF
clone_size: .; d_call: .; v_call: TRBV28; j_call: TRBJ1-2; cdr3_nt: TGTGCCAGCAGTTTCGAGGGTCTATATGGCTACACCTTC; cdr3_aa: CASSFEGLYGYTF
clone_size: few; d_call: TRBD1; v_call: TRBV5-1; j_call: TRBJ1-6; cdr3_nt: TGCGCCAGCAGTTCGGGACAGATTAATTCACCCCTCCACTTT; cdr3_aa: CASSSGQINSPLHF
clone_size: .; d_call: TRBD1; v_call: TRBV10-1; j_call: TRBJ2-2; cdr3_nt: TGCGCCAGCAGCCCAGGGGGCAGCACCGGGGAGCTGTTTTTT; cdr3_aa: CASSPGGSTGELFF
clone_size: .; d_call: .; v_call: TRBV5-6; j_call: TRBJ1-5; cdr3_nt: TGTGCCAGCAGCTCGGGGGGCCATGCATATCAGCCCCAGCATTTT; cdr3_aa: CASSSGGHAYQPQHF
clone_size: .; d_call: TRBD1; v_call: TRBV5-1; j_call: TRBJ1-4; cdr3_nt: TGCGCCAGCAGCTTGGCCCCAGGGGGCGGTAATGAAAAACTGTTTTTT; cdr3_aa: CASSLAPGGGNEKLFF
clone_size: .; d_call: .; v_call: TRBV5-5; j_call: TRBJ2-7; cdr3_nt: TGTGCCAGCAGCTTACACTACGAGCAGTACTTC; cdr3_aa: CASSLHYEQYF
clone_size: .; d_call: .; v_call: TRBV3-1/TRBV3-2; j_call: TRBJ1-1; cdr3_nt: TGTGCCAGCAGCCAAGAATTGGGCAGTTTGAACACTGAAGCTTTCTTT; cdr3_aa: CASSQELGSLNTEAFF
clone_size: .; d_call: .; v_call: TRBV4-1; j_call: TRBJ1-5; cdr3_nt: TGCGCCAGCAGCTTACGACTTATACAGCCCCAGCATTTT; cdr3_aa: CASSLRLIQPQHF
clone_size: few; d_call: .; v_call: TRBV7-3; j_call: TRBJ1-1; cdr3_nt: TGTGCCAGCAGCTTAAATACGGGAGGCACTGAAGCTTTCTTT; cdr3_aa: CASSLNTGGTEAFF
clone_size: once; d_call: .; v_call: TRBV5-6; j_call: TRBJ1-6; cdr3_nt: TGTGCCAGCAGCATTCGTACAGTTAATAATTCACCCCTCCACTTT; cdr3_aa: CASSIRTVNNSPLHF
clone_size: .; d_call: TRBD2; v_call: TRBV5-1; j_call: TRBJ2-1; cdr3_nt: TGCGCCAGCAGCTTTACCTACCTAGCGGGGGCTCTACGCAATGAGCAGTTCTTC; cdr3_aa: CASSFTYLAGALRNEQFF
clone_size: .; d_call: .; v_call: TRBV2; j_call: TRBJ2-1; cdr3_nt: TGTGCCAGCACCATTTTAGGAGGCGGTGAGCAGTTCTTC; cdr3_aa: CASTILGGGEQFF
clone_size: .; d_call: TRBD2; v_call: TRBV6-5; j_call: TRBJ2-7; cdr3_nt: TGTGCCAGCAGCCCGTCGGGGGGGAGCTCCTACGAGCAGTACTTC; cdr3_aa: CASSPSGGSSYEQYF
clone_size: few; d_call: .; v_call: TRBV10-2; j_call: TRBJ1-5; cdr3_nt: TGCGCCAGCAGGGAGGGTGGGAGTGGCAATCAGCCCCAGCATTTT; cdr3_aa: CASREGGSGNQPQHF
clone_size: .; d_call: .; v_call: TRBV18; j_call: TRBJ2-7; cdr3_nt: TGTGCCAGCTCAGCCGACAGAACCTACGAGCAGTACTTC; cdr3_aa: CASSADRTYEQYF
clone_size: .; d_call: TRBD2; v_call: TRBV7-2; j_call: TRBJ2-5; cdr3_nt: TGTGCCAGCAGCTTAGCGGGGGGGAAGGAGACCCAGTACTTC; cdr3_aa: CASSLAGGKETQYF
clone_size: .; d_call: TRBD1; v_call: TRBV7-9; j_call: TRBJ1-2; cdr3_nt: TGTGCCAGCAGCTCGACAGCAATGACGGGACAGGGTTATAATGGCTACACCTTC; cdr3_aa: CASSSTAMTGQGYNGYTF
clone_size: .; d_call: .; v_call: TRBV30; j_call: TRBJ1-1; cdr3_nt: TGTGCCTGGAGTGGGGTTTGGCAGGGAGGCACTGAAGCTTTCTTT; cdr3_aa: CAWSGVWQGGTEAFF
clone_size: .; d_call: .; v_call: TRBV5-1; j_call: TRBJ2-3; cdr3_nt: TGCGCCAGCGGGACACAGGAGACAGATACGCAGTATTTT; cdr3_aa: CASGTQETDTQYF
clone_size: .; d_call: .; v_call: TRBV9; j_call: TRBJ2-5; cdr3_nt: TGTGCCAGCACCCCGGGGGAGAACCTCCAAGAGACCCAGTACTTC; cdr3_aa: CASTPGENLQETQYF
clone_size: once; d_call: TRBD1; v_call: TRBV27; j_call: TRBJ2-7; cdr3_nt: TGTGCCAGCAGTTTTACGGGACAGGGGAGTTACGAGCAGTACTTC; cdr3_aa: CASSFTGQGSYEQYF
clone_size: .; d_call: .; v_call: TRBV4-1; j_call: TRBJ1-2; cdr3_nt: TGCGCCAGCAGCCAAGATGGCAGCTATGGCTACACCTTC; cdr3_aa: CASSQDGSYGYTF
clone_size: .; d_call: TRBD2; v_call: TRBV11-2; j_call: TRBJ2-3; cdr3_nt: TGTGCCAGCAGCCGCGGACTAGCGGGCCTCACAGATACGCAGTATTTT; cdr3_aa: CASSRGLAGLTDTQYF
clone_size: once; d_call: .; v_call: TRBV21-1; j_call: TRBJ2-3; cdr3_nt: TGTGCCAGCAGCAAAAAAAGGGGACCCGGGGGGCCGCGCACAGATACGCAGTATTTT; cdr3_aa: CASSKKRGPGGPRTDTQYF
clone_size: .; d_call: .; v_call: TRBV7-9; j_call: TRBJ1-1; cdr3_nt: TGTGCCAGCAGCTCCTTGCGGCCGAACACTGAAGCTTTCTTT; cdr3_aa: CASSSLRPNTEAFF
clone_size: .; d_call: TRBD1; v_call: TRBV6-5; j_call: TRBJ2-7; cdr3_nt: TGTGCCAGCAGCGCTTCCGGGACAGCCTACGAGCAGTACTTC; cdr3_aa: CASSASGTAYEQYF
clone_size: .; d_call: TRBD2; v_call: TRBV30; j_call: TRBJ2-1; cdr3_nt: TGTGCCTGGAGCCTTAGCGGGGGGGCGTTCAATGAGCAGTTCTTC; cdr3_aa: CAWSLSGGAFNEQFF
clone_size: once; d_call: TRBD1; v_call: TRBV5-4; j_call: TRBJ2-3; cdr3_nt: TGTGCCAGCACCTGGACAGGCAGCACAGATACGCAGTATTTT; cdr3_aa: CASTWTGSTDTQYF
clone_size: .; d_call: TRBD2; v_call: TRBV4-1; j_call: TRBJ2-7; cdr3_nt: TGCGCCAGCAGCCAAGATATTGGGTTGACTAGCTTCTACGAGCAGTACTTC; cdr3_aa: CASSQDIGLTSFYEQYF
clone_size: .; d_call: .; v_call: TRBV6-1; j_call: TRBJ1-5; cdr3_nt: TGTGCCAGCAGTGAGGCAGGGTGGGGGGGCAATCAGCCCCAGCATTTT; cdr3_aa: CASSEAGWGGNQPQHF
clone_size: .; d_call: TRBD2; v_call: TRBV6-6; j_call: TRBJ2-3; cdr3_nt: TGTGCCGGGGGGCAGCGGGGGGGCCTGGAAGATACGCAGTATTTT; cdr3_aa: CAGGQRGGLEDTQYF
clone_size: .; d_call: .; v_call: TRBV10-2; j_call: TRBJ1-1; cdr3_nt: TGCGCCAGCAGTGAGACCCCGGGGTGGGGTGAAGCTTTCTTT; cdr3_aa: CASSETPGWGEAFF
clone_size: .; d_call: TRBD2; v_call: TRBV28; j_call: TRBJ2-3; cdr3_nt: TGTGCCAGCCCCCCTAGCGGGGGGGCAGATACGCAGTATTTT; cdr3_aa: CASPPSGGADTQYF
clone_size: .; d_call: TRBD2; v_call: TRBV23-1; j_call: TRBJ2-7; cdr3_nt: TGCGCCAGCAGTGCCGGGGGGGAAAAGCAGTACTTC; cdr3_aa: CASSAGGEKQYF
clone_size: many; d_call: .; v_call: TRBV18; j_call: TRBJ1-4; cdr3_nt: TGTGCCAGCTCACCGTCGTTGGCAGGGCGTGAAAAACTGTTTTTT; cdr3_aa: CASSPSLAGREKLFF
clone_size: .; d_call: TRBD1; v_call: TRBV5-6; j_call: TRBJ1-3; cdr3_nt: TGTGCCAGCAGCTGGGGTCCCGGGACAGGGATTTCTGGAAACACCATATATTTT; cdr3_aa: CASSWGPGTGISGNTIYF
clone_size: .; d_call: .; v_call: TRBV5-5; j_call: TRBJ1-6; cdr3_nt: TGTGCCAGCAGCTTGGCCTCTTCACCCCTCCACTTT; cdr3_aa: CASSLASSPLHF
clone_size: .; d_call: TRBD2; v_call: TRBV5-8; j_call: TRBJ2-1; cdr3_nt: TGTGCCAGCAGCTTGGGGACTAGTTGGGATGAGCAGTTCTTC; cdr3_aa: CASSLGTSWDEQFF
clone_size: .; d_call: .; v_call: TRBV5-1; j_call: TRBJ2-7; cdr3_nt: TGCGCCAGCAGCTTGGAGGGACTCTACGAGCAGTACTTC; cdr3_aa: CASSLEGLYEQYF
clone_size: .; d_call: TRBD1; v_call: TRBV5-4; j_call: TRBJ1-3; cdr3_nt: TGTGCCAGCAGCTCCCCCAGGGGGAACTCTGGAAACACCATATATTTT; cdr3_aa: CASSSPRGNSGNTIYF
clone_size: .; d_call: .; v_call: TRBV18; j_call: TRBJ2-2; cdr3_nt: TGTGCCAGCTCAGATTCCCTAGGCATAACCGGCGGGGAGCTGTTTTTT; cdr3_aa: CASSDSLGITGGELFF
clone_size: .; d_call: TRBD2; v_call: TRBV5-4; j_call: TRBJ2-3; cdr3_nt: TGTGCCAGCAGCCGAGGACTAGCGGGGGGTAATACGCAGTATTTT; cdr3_aa: CASSRGLAGGNTQYF
clone_size: .; d_call: .; v_call: TRBV19; j_call: TRBJ2-2; cdr3_nt: TGTGCCAGTAGTATTTTTTTTGCTGCGGGGAATAAAAACGGGGAGCTGTTTTTT; cdr3_aa: CASSIFFAAGNKNGELFF
clone_size: .; d_call: .; v_call: TRBV6-5; j_call: TRBJ1-1; cdr3_nt: TGTGCCAGCAGTCCGGGGTTGTCCGGCACTGAAGCTTTCTTT; cdr3_aa: CASSPGLSGTEAFF
clone_size: .; d_call: TRBD1; v_call: TRBV3-1/TRBV3-2; j_call: TRBJ2-4; cdr3_nt: TGTGCCAGCAGCCGCGACAGGGATCAACCTAAAAACATTCAGTACTTC; cdr3_aa: CASSRDRDQPKNIQYF
clone_size: .; d_call: TRBD2; v_call: TRBV10-1; j_call: TRBJ2-5; cdr3_nt: TGCGCCAGCAGTGAGGGGCTAGCGGGCCCCCAAGAGACCCAGTACTTC; cdr3_aa: CASSEGLAGPQETQYF
clone_size: .; d_call: TRBD2; v_call: TRBV19; j_call: TRBJ2-3; cdr3_nt: TGTGCCAGTAGGTCCAGCGGGGGGGGCGGCACAGATACGCAGTATTTT; cdr3_aa: CASRSSGGGGTDTQYF
clone_size: .; d_call: .; v_call: TRBV14; j_call: TRBJ1-4; cdr3_nt: TGTGCCAGCAGCCAAGAATTACTACGGCATAATGAAAAACTGTTTTTT; cdr3_aa: CASSQELLRHNEKLFF
clone_size: .; d_call: .; v_call: TRBV28; j_call: TRBJ2-1; cdr3_nt: TGTGCCAGTTCCCCCGGGGGAGAGCAGTTCTTC; cdr3_aa: CASSPGGEQFF
clone_size: .; d_call: .; v_call: TRBV12-1; j_call: TRBJ2-2; cdr3_nt: TGTGCCAGCAGCTCCAGGCGTGAGAACACCGGGGAGCTGTTTTTT; cdr3_aa: CASSSRRENTGELFF
clone_size: .; d_call: .; v_call: TRBV18; j_call: TRBJ2-1; cdr3_nt: TGTGCCAGCTCACCCGAGCGGGCGCTTAATGAGCAGTTCTTC; cdr3_aa: CASSPERALNEQFF
clone_size: .; d_call: TRBD1; v_call: TRBV5-6; j_call: TRBJ1-1; cdr3_nt: TGTGCCAGCAGCTTGCCAGGGGGTAGCACTGAAGCTTTCTTT; cdr3_aa: CASSLPGGSTEAFF
clone_size: few; d_call: .; v_call: TRBV7-2; j_call: TRBJ1-1; cdr3_nt: TGTGCCAGCAGAGGGGGGGTGGGTACTGAAGCTTTCTTT; cdr3_aa: CASRGGVGTEAFF